The TCR beta chain under discussion was sequenced for a study of blood T cell repertoires in COVID-19. Study-level information: Specimens from acute and convalescent COVID-19 originated in the United States, Italy and Spain. From T cells, B-cell-depleted T cells, or PBMCs came the material, which was cDNA or gDNA.

Original methodology: The assay estimated nucleated cells by amplifying reference gene primers. The protocol was immunoSEQ multiplex PCR, while the TCRdb copy is restricted to in-frame clones and leaves out a portion. The V and J calls and clone size were taken over from that table, and D and trimming were inferred from the DNA. The sample records 150,000 to 200,000 clones, about 80% being singletons. The origin of this receptor is a man aged 60 to 75 with acute or convalescent COVID-19. Sequenced sample: peripheral blood.

The DNA of the CDR3 is TGTGCCAGCAGTTTAAGGTTCGAGACACTGAACACCGGGGAGCTGTTTTTT. Translated, it gives CASSLRFETLNTGELFF. The chain is built from TRBV27 and TRBJ2-2; no clear D. This CDR3 contains 17 residues. Germline CDR1 and CDR2: MNHEY and SMNVEV (reference sequence). V was clipped by 2 bases and J by 1 base, with 14 bases between them.